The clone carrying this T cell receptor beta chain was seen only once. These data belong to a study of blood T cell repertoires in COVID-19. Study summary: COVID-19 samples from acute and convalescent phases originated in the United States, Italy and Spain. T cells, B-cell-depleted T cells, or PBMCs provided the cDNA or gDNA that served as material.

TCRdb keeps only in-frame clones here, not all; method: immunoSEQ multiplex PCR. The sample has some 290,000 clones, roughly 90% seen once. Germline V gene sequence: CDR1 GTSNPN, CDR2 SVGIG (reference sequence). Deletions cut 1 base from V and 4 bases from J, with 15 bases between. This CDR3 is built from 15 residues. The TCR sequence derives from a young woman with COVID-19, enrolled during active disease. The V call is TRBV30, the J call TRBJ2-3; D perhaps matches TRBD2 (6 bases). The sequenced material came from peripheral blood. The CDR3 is CAWSGRGIRSDTQYF. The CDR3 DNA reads TGTGCCTGGAGTGGCCGGGGGATCCGGTCAGATACGCAGTATTTT.